These T cell receptor beta chains were read from a single sample in a study of T cell repertoires in cytomegalovirus infection. TCRdb redid the calling of the reads with MiXCR, one entry per CDR3 protein. The table lists around 530,000 distinct CDR3 sequences, approximately 26% of them singletons. The sample comprised PBMCs. The receptors originated from a human donor in good health (CMV status not recorded). Some clones in this sample may be carry-over from other donors' samples. Each CDR3 is given with its conserved first and last residue. The order of the fields is V gene, clone size, J gene, CDR3 length, D gene, CDR3 DNA, CDR3 protein. A D gene is named only where the DNA matches it firmly. Part of the rows lack a size; the others show once, few, many or a class for expanded clones.

TRBV28	few	TRBJ2-5	14	-	TGTGCCAGCAAAGGCCCACAGTACCAAGAGACCCAGTACTTC	CASKGPQYQETQYF
TRBV19	-	TRBJ2-1	17	-	TGTGCCAGTAGTATAGGGGGGGCGGCAGCGCGGCTCAATGAGCAGTTCTTC	CASSIGGAAARLNEQFF
TRBV6-2/TRBV6-3	-	TRBJ2-4	15	TRBD2	TGTGCCAGCAGCCTCGGACTAGCGGGTGAAAACATTCAGTACTTC	CASSLGLAGENIQYF
TRBV6-2/TRBV6-3	-	TRBJ1-1	12	-	TGTGCCAGCAGCCGCTTTGGCACTGAAGCTTTCTTT	CASSRFGTEAFF
TRBV7-2	many	TRBJ2-2	14	-	TGTGCCAGCAGCTTAGGGCCGCAAACCGGGGAGCTGTTTTTT	CASSLGPQTGELFF
TRBV5-1	-	TRBJ2-5	13	-	TGCGCCAGCAGCTTGACCAGGGTTGAGACCCAGTACTTC	CASSLTRVETQYF
TRBV6-2/TRBV6-3	-	TRBJ2-7	14	TRBD2	TGTGCCAGCACCGGGACTAGCCTTACCTACGAGCAGTACTTC	CASTGTSLTYEQYF
TRBV4-1	few	TRBJ1-5	15	-	TGCGCCAGCAGCCATCCGGACCAGATCAATCAGCCCCAGCATTTT	CASSHPDQINQPQHF
TRBV7-2	many	TRBJ2-7	14	TRBD1	TGTGCCAGCAGCTCAAGACAGGGCTCCTACGAGCAGTACTTC	CASSSRQGSYEQYF
TRBV6-2/TRBV6-3	-	TRBJ2-1	14	-	TGTGCCAGCAGTTTCGGGGTGGGGGCCAGGGAGCAGTTCTTC	CASSFGVGAREQFF
TRBV29-1	few	TRBJ2-7	13	-	TGCAGCGTTGAAGGCGGGGGCGTGGGCGAGCAGTACTTC	CSVEGGGVGEQYF
TRBV7-2	many	TRBJ1-2	14	-	TGTGCCAGCAGCTTAGCGGGGCGGGGGGGTGGCTACACCTTC	CASSLAGRGGGYTF
TRBV3-1	-	TRBJ2-5	12	TRBD2	TGTGCCAGCGGGACTAGCGGGAGGGGAGTTCACTTC	CASGTSGRGVHF
TRBV12-3/TRBV12-4	few	TRBJ1-5	13	-	TGTGCCAGCAGCGGACAGCACAATCAGCCCCAGCATTTT	CASSGQHNQPQHF
TRBV19	-	TRBJ2-2	15	-	TGTGCCAGTAGTATTTGGACAGTGAACACCGGGGAGCTGTTTTTT	CASSIWTVNTGELFF
TRBV12-3/TRBV12-4	once	TRBJ2-2	14	-	TGTGCCAACAGTTTCGGATGGAACACCGGGGAGCTGTTTTTT	CANSFGWNTGELFF
TRBV7-6	few	TRBJ2-1	13	-	TGTGCCAGCAGCTCCTCTCGAAACAATGAGCAGTTCTTC	CASSSSRNNEQFF
TRBV6-1	many	TRBJ2-1	16	TRBD2	TGTGCCAGCACCCCCACGACGGGGGGCTCCTACAATGAGCAGTTCTTC	CASTPTTGGSYNEQFF
TRBV20-1	-	TRBJ2-1	17	-	TGCAGTGCTAGAGATAGCTGGGGGGTCCTCGAGGGGGGTGAGCAGTTCTTC	CSARDSWGVLEGGEQFF
TRBV12-3/TRBV12-4	-	TRBJ2-1	16	-	TGTGCCAGCAGTTTTCAGCAGGGGGGGACCCCCAATGAGCAGTTCTTC	CASSFQQGGTPNEQFF
TRBV11-2	few	TRBJ1-2	15	-	TGTGCCAGCAGCTTAGTCCCTGCCGGGGGAGGTGGCTACACCTTC	CASSLVPAGGGGYTF
TRBV11-2	-	TRBJ1-2	14	-	TGTGCCAGCAGCTTCTTCACAGCTAACTATGGCTACACCTTC	CASSFFTANYGYTF
TRBV24-1	-	TRBJ1-1	13	-	TGTGCCACCAGAGTATCAGGGAACACTGAAGCTTTCTTT	CATRVSGNTEAFF
TRBV11-3	few	TRBJ2-3	17	TRBD2	TGTGCCAGCAGCTCCCGGACTAGCGGGAGTACCGCAGATACGCAGTATTTT	CASSSRTSGSTADTQYF
TRBV28	-	TRBJ1-2	16	TRBD1	TGTGCCAGCACCGGGACAGATTTATATTTTAACTATGGCTACACCTTC	CASTGTDLYFNYGYTF
TRBV28	-	TRBJ2-1	11	-	TGTGCCAGCAGTTTCGGAACCGAGCAGTTCTTC	CASSFGTEQFF
TRBV6-5	-	TRBJ2-7	13	TRBD1	TGTGCCAGCAGATTGACAGGGGGAGTCGAGCAGTACTTC	CASRLTGGVEQYF
TRBV7-2	many	TRBJ2-1	16	TRBD2	TGTGCCAGCAGCTCCGGAGGCGGGAGGGGATACAATGAGCAGTTCTTC	CASSSGGGRGYNEQFF